This TCR beta chain was sequenced in a study of blood T cell repertoires in COVID-19 (dated by TCRdb to 2018 to 2020). Broadly, across the study: Samples from collaborators originated in the United States, Italy and Spain and spanned both the acute and convalescent phases of COVID-19. The material from the prospective study consisted of cDNA or gDNA derived from T cells, B-cell-depleted T cells, or PBMCs. The dataset comprised deeply sampled blood TCRbeta repertoires from subjects exposed to, actively infected with, or recovered from COVID-19. The repertoires were made available in a free public database intended to serve as a resource for research on the immune response to SARS-CoV-2. Samples were obtained from the ongoing ImmuneRACE study (first 160 participants) and from 1,200 or so subjects provided by 6 global collaborators. Nearly every sample came with metadata listing a de-identified subject ID, COVID-19 status, age in years and sex. Where available, HLA class I and class II types were obtained from metadata supplied by the sample provider rather than from assay-based typing.

Each collaborating institution followed its own protocols to collect whole blood in K2EDTA tubes. For TCRbeta analysis, collaborator samples were shipped as frozen whole blood, as isolated PBMCs, or as DNA extracted from either sample type. The immunoSEQ Assay, a bias-controlled multiplex PCR, was used to amplify TCRbeta CDR3 regions from genomic DNA. The authors processed their data as follows. Within the assay, amplification of reference gene primers was used to estimate how many nucleated cells each sample contained. Sequence reads were collapsed and filtered to measure the absolute abundance of every unique TCRbeta CDR3 rearrangement. For each sample, productive Simpson clonality was calculated as the square root of Simpson's diversity index over productive rearrangements. The source is immuneACCESS, and TCRdb retained only in-frame sequences with V and J called. Part of the clones is not carried over; for the studies checked, unresolved V genes explain less than half of this, and the remainder is unexplained. The V and J calls and clone size were taken over from that table, and D and trimming were inferred from the DNA. In this sample the table shows 84,000 or so clones, 70% to 90% of which occur a single time. 10% to 15% of the sample belongs to the ten largest clones.

General study outcomes and caveats: How much clinical and demographic metadata was included differed by source and by participant, and the metadata was provided uncurated.

In the germline V gene, CDR1 corresponds to SGHTA and CDR2 to FQGNSA. V is trimmed back by 5 bases and J by 2 bases, and the junction contains 14 bases that no gene match accounts for. The cysteine opens and the phenylalanine closes a CDR3 of 18 amino acids. Just the 54-base CDR3 DNA is kept, in frame starting at base 1. With regard to this clone: Which antigen it targets is not known. The record has no base qualities; no much larger clone is one base away.

Recombination connected TRBV7-2 to TRBJ2-1; TRBD2 aligns with 8 central bases. Sequencing input: peripheral blood. The sequence came from a human donor in a cohort sampled during active COVID-19. The DNA sequence is TGTGCCAGCAGCCTCATAGGGCGCGGGGGGTACACCTACAATGAGCAGTTCTTC. The resulting protein is CASSLIGRGGYTYNEQFF.